This T cell receptor (beta chain) originates from a study of blood T cell repertoires in COVID-19. Study in general: Whether acute or convalescent, the COVID-19 samples came from the United States, Italy and Spain.

Everyone who took part was roughly 18 to 89 years old, and they came from 24 US areas. The CDR3 runs 17 residues. The germline V and J ends were trimmed by 2 bases and 0 bases, with 15 bases remaining between them. Germline CDR1 and CDR2: SGHTA and FQGTGA. Generated by immunoSEQ multiplex PCR, the TCRdb table keeps only in-frame clones and is missing some. Found here are about 270,000 clones, 80% to 90% of them singletons; the top ten hold roughly 4.3%. Sequenced material: PBMCs or T cells enriched from blood (not recorded which). V usage is TRBV7-3 and J usage is TRBJ2-3; D call uncertain. This sequence originates from a woman younger than 45 with acute COVID-19. CDR3 sequence: CASSLEAVITSTDTQYF. In DNA, the CDR3 is TGTGCCAGCAGCTTAGAGGCAGTGATTACTAGCACAGATACGCAGTATTTT.